This TCR beta chain was obtained from a study of blood T cells in healthy people across ages. Study conclusions and caveats: Per million T cells, TCR beta diversity dropped about linearly as age rose. Changes in expanded clonotypes were possibly confounded, as the CMV status of donors was unknown. Compared with aged donors, long-lived donors showed fewer expanded clones, suggesting selection.

Comments on this clonotype: Its antigen is not known.

This CDR3 is 17 amino acids long. V was trimmed by 2 bases and J by 1 base, leaving 17 bases between them. Germline V gene data show CDR1 as SGHDT and CDR2 as YYEEEE. The use of a sample-barcoded 5' primer and a J-beta primer mix characterized a second PCR of roughly 7 to 12 cycles. TCRdb analysed the 5' RACE reads with MiXCR anew, one entry per CDR3 protein. The sample shows almost 1 million distinct CDR3 sequences, approximately 50% of them seen only once. The chain has TRBV5-6 and TRBJ2-3, with D uncertain. Sequencing was carried out using blood. The sequence came from a woman aged 60-75 years in good health. As DNA, the CDR3 is TGTGCCAGCAGCTTAATCCGGCCCGGGTCCCGCACAGATACGCAGTATTTT. This encodes CASSLIRPGSRTDTQYF.